A single TCR beta chain is shown here with its context. Its cognate antigen is unknown. Expressed TCRB transcripts got sequenced, as all isolated RNA was reverse transcribed. The data were produced by immunoSEQ multiplex PCR, yet TCRdb's version contains in-frame clones alone and is incomplete. The sample holds about 150,000 clones, 10% seen once. The data originate from a study of beta chain features in type 1 diabetes. Study-level points and caveats: At VDJ recombination sites, type 1 diabetes patients had fewer insertions and more deleted nucleotides. Among all four CD4+ subsets, Type 1 diabetes patients had TCRB CDR3s that were moderately but significantly shorter.

In all sorted populations, purity surpassed 98%. The trim removed 5 bases at V and 6 bases at J, leaving 4 bases unmatched. Germline V gene data show CDR1 as MNHNY and CDR2 as SVGAGI (reference sequence). CDR3 length: 13 amino acids. The gene calls are TRBV6-6 and TRBJ1-2, with 9 bases that match TRBD1. This receptor was taken from a man between 25 and 39 years old with type 1 diabetes. The sample was central memory CD4+ T cells from blood. Here the CDR3 DNA reads TGTGCCAGCAGTCGCGGGACAGGGAATGGCTACACCTTC. Amino acid sequence: CASSRGTGNGYTF.